This TCR beta chain emerged from a study of blood T cells in healthy people across ages. Findings of the study overall: Among T cells, TCR beta diversity per million cells dropped roughly linearly as age rose.

V lost 5 bases to trimming and J lost 6 bases, with 22 bases between them. Germline V CDR1 and CDR2: SGHTA, FQGNSA. The CDR3 loop spans 16 amino acids. PCR was performed a second time for about 7 to 12 cycles using a sample-barcoded 5' primer and a J-beta primer mix. A single record per CDR3 protein comes from TCRdb applying MiXCR to the 5' RACE reads. The sample lists 1.5 million to 2 million distinct CDR3 sequences; 28% were seen once. Concerning this clonotype itself: Antigen unknown.

Sample: blood. The chain joins TRBV7-2 to TRBJ1-2; tentative D call: TRBD1 (5 bases). The source of this sequence is a woman in her twenties or thirties in good health. CDR3 region: CASSPEGGLTVHGYTF. The CDR3 DNA is TGTGCCAGCAGCCCAGAGGGTGGCTTGACAGTTCATGGCTACACCTTC.